This TCR beta chain was sequenced during a study of OX40 agonist ivuxolimab in advanced cancers. Sequencing was performed with immunoSEQ multiplex PCR; in TCRdb, only in-frame clones are kept and a portion is missing. The sample includes 100,000 to 150,000 clones, 85% to 95% of them seen just once. This CDR3 spans 11 amino acids. Trimming pared 5 bases from V and 2 bases from J, leaving 2 bases between. Germline assignment: CDR1 SGHVS and CDR2 FNYEAQ. The rearrangement uses TRBV7-6 and TRBJ2-3; no definite D call. Specimen: CD4+ or CD8+ T cells sorted from blood, collected in a trial of the OX40 agonist ivuxolimab. The source is an adult with an advanced solid tumor such as melanoma, head and neck, liver or kidney cancer. This chain's CDR3 is CASSTTDTQYF. CDR3 DNA: TGTGCCAGCAGCACCACAGATACGCAGTATTTT.